This entry lists 27 T cell receptor beta chains sequenced from one sample in a study of cytomegalovirus exposure and HLA in healthy donors. The PCR ran on 60 Vbeta and 13 Jbeta primers. Generated by immunoSEQ multiplex PCR, the TCRdb table keeps only in-frame clones and is missing some. The sample records 130,000 to 150,000 clones, more than 75% being singletons. Sequencing was carried out using PBMCs. These TCRs come from a female donor in good health and CMV-seronegative.

The chain joins TRBV9 to TRBJ1-2; D is uncertain. The CDR3 runs 14 residues. The V gene lost 2 bases and the J gene lost 1 base, with 9 bases spanning the gap. CDR1 and CDR2 (germline): SGDLS, YYNGEE. In nucleotides, the CDR3 is TGTGCCAGCAGCGTGGGAGGGTTTAACTATGGCTACACCTTC. As protein: CASSVGGFNYGYTF.

The chain links TRBV5-1 to TRBJ2-7; 8 bases are a match to TRBD1. This CDR3 has 14 residues. Trimming removed 1 base from V and 5 bases from J; junction bases left unmatched: 5. Germline CDR1 is SGHRS and CDR2 is YFSETQ. CDR3 amino acids: CASSLQDRAHEQYF. The DNA of the CDR3 is TGCGCCAGCAGCTTGCAGGACAGGGCCCACGAGCAGTACTTC.

DNA for the CDR3: TGCGCCAGCAGTGACCGTATCGGCTATGGCTACACCTTC. It codes for CASSDRIGYGYTF. The J gene is TRBJ1-2, the V gene TRBV10-1; no clear D gene. Germline V gene lookup returns CDR1 WNHNN and CDR2 SYGVQD (reference sequence). V lost 3 bases to trimming and J lost 4 bases, with 9 bases between them. The CDR3 has 13 residues.

This clone occurred a few times. This chain joins TRBV5-1 and TRBJ2-2; 8 bases are shared with TRBD1. J lost 4 bases, V lost 0 bases, and 11 bases had no gene match. The CDR3 is 18 residues long. Germline V gene lookup returns CDR1 SGHRS and CDR2 YFSETQ. The CDR3 region has the DNA TGCGCCAGCAGCTTGGAGGCGGGACAGGTGCTAAGCACCGGGGAGCTGTTTTTT. Translation: CASSLEAGQVLSTGELFF.

This clone appeared a single time. The rearrangement joins TRBV27 to TRBJ2-2, with D perhaps matching TRBD2 (6 bases). Germline-derived CDR1 and CDR2 are MNHEY and SMNVEV (reference sequence). CDR3 length: 16 amino acids. Trimming removed 0 bases from V and 4 bases from J, with 12 bases in between. CDR3 residues: CASSLSAGISTGELFF. As DNA, the CDR3 is TGTGCCAGCAGTTTATCGGCGGGAATAAGCACCGGGGAGCTGTTTTTT.

The V and J genes are TRBV5-1 and TRBJ2-7; D might be TRBD2 (6 bases). The V gene's germline CDR1 is SGHRS and CDR2 YFSETQ. V was cut by 0 bases and J by 3 bases, with 13 bases left in between. The CDR3 length is 15 residues. The DNA for the CDR3 is TGCGCCAGCAGCTTGGCACCGGGACTTCACTACGAGCAGTACTTC. Translation: CASSLAPGLHYEQYF.

The chain combines TRBV5-5 with TRBJ1-2, with unresolved D. The V end was cut by 0 bases, the J end by 6 bases, with 6 bases between. Germline V lookup: CDR1 SGHKS, CDR2 YYEKEE (reference sequence). This CDR3 is 12 amino acids long. CDR3 in amino acids: CASSLASDGYTF. For the CDR3, the DNA is TGTGCCAGCAGCTTGGCCAGCGATGGCTACACCTTC.

The J gene is TRBJ1-3, the V gene TRBV12-2; the table's D gene call, TRBD1, was not cross checked with the DNA. TRBV12-2 constitutes a pseudogene. The CDR3 length is 15 residues. CDR3 sequence (DNA): TGTGCAAGTCGCCCCCACCGGGACAAAAGAAACACCATATATTTT. It translates to CASRPHRDKRNTIYF.

The rearrangement uses TRBV5-4 and TRBJ2-5, with 14 positions matching TRBD2. The DNA end is a closer match to TRBJ2-7, so the J assignment may be wrong. This CDR3 spans 16 amino acids. CDR1 and CDR2 (germline): SGHNT, YYREEE (reference sequence). The CDR3 reads CASSLVGTSGRYEQYF. The CDR3 DNA reads as TGTGCCAGCAGCTTGGTCGGGACTAGCGGGAGATACGAGCAGTACTTC.

Regarding this clone: Different DNA sequences within this sample yield the same CDR3. The gene calls are TRBV15 and TRBJ2-7; possibly TRBD2 for D (5 bases). With 0 bases removed from V and 1 base from J, the gap between germline ends came to 7 bases. The V gene's germline CDR1 is LNHNV and CDR2 YYDKDF (reference sequence). The CDR3 totals 14 residues. CDR3 protein: CATSRDRGSYEQYF. CDR3 coding DNA: TGTGCCACCAGCAGAGATCGGGGTTCCTACGAGCAGTACTTC.

This chain connects TRBV25-1 to TRBJ2-5, with 7 bases lining up with TRBD1. The CDR3 spans 17 residues. V was clipped by 3 bases and J by 3 bases; unmatched bases: 13. Looked up from germline, CDR1 is MGHDK and CDR2 is SYGVNS. The CDR3, as DNA: TGTGCCAGCAGTGATTACCCCATCGGGCAGGGGGAAGAGACCCAGTACTTC. This gives the protein CASSDYPIGQGEETQYF. The full variable domain, with the rest looked up from reference TRBV25-1 and TRBJ2-5, is EADIYQTPRYLVIGTGKKITLECSQTMGHDKMYWYQQDPGMELHLIHYSYGVNSTEKGDLSSESTVSRIRTEHFPLTLESARPSHTSQYLCASSDYPIGQGEETQYFGPGTRLLVL.

This chain joins TRBV5-6 and TRBJ1-5; no definite D call. Germline values: CDR1 SGHDT, CDR2 YYEEEE. This CDR3 has 15 amino acids. Deletions cut 2 bases from V and 5 bases from J, with 14 bases between. CDR3 DNA: TGTGCCAGCAGCTTTTCCCCCCAGAGGGATCAGCCCCAGCATTTT. Its translation is CASSFSPQRDQPQHF.

The chain employs TRBV19 and TRBJ2-1; 13 bases are a match to TRBD2. The germline V gene has CDR1 LNHDA and CDR2 SQIVND (reference sequence). V shed 3 bases and J 8 bases; nucleotides not matched to a gene: 7. This CDR3 contains 16 residues. The CDR3 nucleotides read TGTGCCAGTAGTATGGGACTAGCGGGGTCAGTCCATGAGCAGTTCTTC. This sequence encodes CASSMGLAGSVHEQFF. The full variable domain, in which reference TRBV19 and TRBJ2-1 provide the parts outside the CDR3, is DGGITQSPKYLFRKEGQNVTLSCEQNLNHDAMYWYRQDPGQGLRLIYYSQIVNDFQKGDIAEGYSVSREKKESFPLTVTSAQKNPTAFYLCASSMGLAGSVHEQFFGPGTRLTVL.

A note on this clone: Compared with germline, one end of the junction differs, possibly owing to a read error. The V call is TRBV7-9, the J call TRBJ2-1; D unclear. CDR1 is SEHNR, CDR2 FQNEAQ, per germline (reference sequence). The CDR3 is made up of 13 amino acids. CDR3 coding DNA: TGTTCCAGCCAACCGATAGCCTACAATGAGCAGTTCTTC. It translates to CSSQPIAYNEQFF.

V gene TRBV15 combines with J gene TRBJ1-3; D gene unclear. Trimming shortened V by 0 bases and J by 8 bases, and 14 bases separated the two germline ends. Germline V CDR1 and CDR2: LNHNV, YYDKDF (reference sequence). The CDR3 spans 15 residues. Here the CDR3 reads CATSRDQAPLDTIYF. Written as DNA, the CDR3 is TGTGCCACCAGCAGAGATCAGGCCCCGTTAGACACCATATATTTT.

The chain couples TRBV5-4 to TRBJ1-6; TRBD1 matches at 8 bases. Germline CDR1 SGHNT, CDR2 YYREEE (reference sequence). With 4 bases clipped from V and 4 bases from J, the junction kept 10 bases outside the gene matches. This CDR3 contains 17 residues. CDR3 residues: CASSPAGQALYNSPLHF. The CDR3 DNA reads TGTGCCAGCAGCCCAGCGGGACAGGCTCTTTATAATTCACCCCTCCACTTT.

V is TRBV9 and J is TRBJ2-3; 13 bases agree with TRBD2. Germline V gene lookup returns CDR1 SGDLS and CDR2 YYNGEE. V was pared by 3 bases and J by 0 bases, with 7 bases of the junction left unmatched. This CDR3 region has 18 residues. CDR3 sequence reads: CASSAGTSGTSSTDTQYF. The CDR3 DNA follows: TGTGCCAGCAGCGCCGGGACTAGCGGGACCTCTAGCACAGATACGCAGTATTTT.

The chain recombines TRBV5-1 with TRBJ1-1, with D maybe TRBD1 (5 bases). The CDR3 length is 17 residues. Trimming removed 0 bases from V and 0 bases from J, with 15 bases in between. CDR1 and CDR2 from the germline V gene are SGHRS and YFSETQ. The CDR3 DNA reads as TGCGCCAGCAGCTTGGCTGGGGGGACCCAAATGAACACTGAAGCTTTCTTT. Residues: CASSLAGGTQMNTEAFF.

The V call is TRBV27, the J call TRBJ2-2; 7 bases are a match to TRBD1. V dropped 3 bases and J dropped 7; count of bases not matched to a gene: 11. CDR3 length: 16 residues. Germline V gives CDR1 MNHEY, CDR2 SMNVEV (reference sequence). As DNA, the CDR3 is TGTGCCAGCAGTTTCGGACGACAGGGTATACTCGGGGAGCTGTTTTTT. As protein: CASSFGRQGILGELFF.

J is TRBJ1-5 and V is TRBV28; tentative D call: TRBD1 (6 bases). This CDR3 has 14 amino acids. V was pared by 5 bases and J by 5 bases, with 13 bases between. Germline CDR1 and CDR2: MDHEN and SYDVKM. The CDR3 loop reads CASSGGLGDQPQHF. The CDR3 DNA reads as TGTGCCAGCAGTGGGGGCCTCGGGGATCAGCCCCAGCATTTT.

V is TRBV28 and J is TRBJ1-2; 8 bases map to TRBD1. The CDR3 extends over 14 amino acids. The V segment lost 5 bases and the J segment 5 bases; nucleotides outside the gene matches: 7. CDR1 and CDR2 from the germline V gene are MDHEN and SYDVKM. The chain's CDR3 is CASSVDTGGYGYTF. In DNA form, the CDR3 reads TGTGCCAGCAGTGTAGATACAGGGGGGTATGGCTACACCTTC.

V and J are TRBV6-6 and TRBJ1-5; D remains unclear. This CDR3 spans 15 amino acids. Germline CDR1 and CDR2: MNHNY and SVGAGI (reference sequence). Trimming removed 2 bases from V and 9 bases from J, with 17 bases in between. CDR3 loop: CASSYDASGYSPQHF. For the CDR3, the DNA is TGTGCCAGCAGTTACGACGCGAGCGGCTACTCGCCCCAGCATTTT.

This chain joins TRBV6-6 and TRBJ1-1; the D gene is possibly TRBD1 (5 bases). Germline CDR1 reads MNHNY; CDR2 reads SVGAGI (reference sequence). V was trimmed by 7 bases and J by 1 base, leaving 13 bases between them. The CDR3 has 14 amino acids. The chain's CDR3 is CASTPGWANTEAFF. The CDR3 DNA reads TGTGCCAGCACTCCAGGGTGGGCGAACACTGAAGCTTTCTTT.

This clone appeared once. This sequence joins TRBV7-9 and TRBJ2-5; 7 positions match TRBD1. The CDR3 spans 13 residues. Per the germline V gene, CDR1 is SEHNR and CDR2 is FQNEAQ (reference sequence). The J segment lost 13 bases and the V segment lost 5 bases, leaving 13 bases of the junction unmatched. This CDR3 is CASSQQGRTGLYF. The CDR3 DNA is TGTGCCAGCAGCCAGCAAGGGCGGACAGGTCTGTACTTC.

The rearrangement links TRBV7-9 to TRBJ2-1; 10 bases are a match to TRBD2. The V gene end was trimmed by 5 bases and the J gene end by 8 bases; junction bases not matched to a gene: 12. The CDR3 is made up of 16 amino acids. Germline V gene data show CDR1 as SEHNR and CDR2 as FQNEAQ (reference sequence). CDR3 amino acids: CASSLRAGTSEYEQFF. The DNA of the CDR3 is TGTGCCAGCAGCCTAAGGGCCGGGACTAGCGAGTATGAGCAGTTCTTC.

The V call is TRBV18, the J call TRBJ1-2, with D possibly TRBD1 on 6 matching bases. Germline-derived CDR1 and CDR2 are KGHSH and LQKENI. The V end lost 4 bases, the J end lost 2 bases, and 20 bases lay between the germline ends. There are 17 residues in the CDR3. The CDR3 sequence is CASSRPGTGWKNYGYTF. CDR3 nucleotide sequence: TGTGCCAGCTCACGTCCCGGAACAGGGTGGAAGAACTATGGCTACACCTTC.

This sequence joins TRBV15 and TRBJ2-3; TRBD2 agrees at 12 bases. In germline, CDR1 is LNHNV, CDR2 YYDKDF (reference sequence). V was pared by 5 bases and J by 3 bases, with 3 bases of the junction left unmatched. The CDR3 has 15 residues. Written as DNA, the CDR3 is TGTGCCACCAGCTCTAGCGGGGGGGCAACAGATACGCAGTATTTT. Its translation is CATSSSGGATDTQYF.